Described below is a single TCR beta chain sequence and its context. Its binding antigen is unknown. The reads were generated on an Illumina HiSeq 2000. 5'RACE template switching, by which a universal primer site and unique molecular identifiers were added, was used to make TCR beta cDNA libraries. cDNA synthesis was primed from the TCR beta constant segment, followed by two successive PCR amplification steps. The paper's processing steps were these. MIGEC handled demultiplexing of the reads and grouping by UMI, while MiTCR was used to assemble and quantify clonotypes. To exclude erroneous sequences, only TCR cDNA sequences supported by at least two reads were retained. The tcR package was used for downstream repertoire analysis, and clonotypes were matched across fractions by CDR3 nucleotide sequence plus V segment. Antigen specificity was annotated against VDJdb with VDJmatch, allowing one amino acid substitution in CDR3. Following TCRdb reprocessing, every CDR3 protein sequence forms one entry, and DNA is not provided. None of the V and J calls come from the authors' own analysis; TCRdb made them. For this sample, the table gives some 410,000 distinct CDR3 sequences. 7.3% of the sample comes from the top ten.

There are 16 amino acids in the CDR3, from cysteine to phenylalanine inclusive. The DNA is unrecorded. Sequences LGHNA (CDR1) and YSLEER (CDR2) are obtained from the germline V gene. HCMV serostatus was determined by detecting HCMV-specific IgG in serum with a commercial ELISA kit. Ficoll density gradient centrifugation was used to isolate peripheral blood mononuclear cells from blood. This specimen comes from a study of T cells expressing NK-cell markers (TCRdb year 2020). Background for the entire study: Three sorted T-cell subsets (CD3+CD56+NKG2C+, CD3+CD56+NKG2C- and CD3+CD56-NKG2C+) from several donors had their TCR beta-chain repertoires profiled. The libraries were sequenced on Illumina HiSeq 2000/2500, MiSeq or NextSeq, producing 2 x 150 bp reads. The eight sequenced donors were randomly selected healthy volunteers, three men and five women. Seven of the eight sequenced donors were HCMV-seropositive and one was HCMV-seronegative. Findings and caveats that apply to the study as a whole: Whether the expanded NKG2C-expressing T cell clones were specific for HCMV antigens remained unclear. Those dominant clonotypes were again the most abundant among CD3+CD56-NKG2C+ cells in a few donors, at about 25-60.1%. In six donors, the dominant CD3+CD56+NKG2C+ clonotypes were among the top 10 CD8+ clonotypes and accounted for roughly 1.0-8% of CD8+ T cells.

Specimen: blood T cells: a sorted CD56 or NKG2C T cell subset, CD4+ or CD8+ T cells, or bulk PBMC T cells (not recorded which). The sequence came from a woman aged 18-70 years in good health. Rearrangement joined TRBV4-3 to TRBJ2-1; TCRdb lists TRBD2, though no DNA is available to test this call. For the CDR3, the sequence is CASSHLLVAGDNEQFF.